This TCR beta chain was recorded in a study of cytomegalovirus exposure and HLA in healthy donors. The germline CDR1 and CDR2 sequences are SQVTM and ANQGSEA. V lost 4 bases and J lost 4; bases outside the gene matches: 4. CDR3 size: 13 residues. Points on this clone: Its antigen is still unknown.

The donors were in the roughly 120-subject validation cohort; that cohort was separate from the roughly 660-subject first cohort. Libraries were prepared by immunoSEQ multiplex PCR; TCRdb keeps only in-frame clonotypes and omits some of them. This sample has 95,000 to 150,000 clones, with 85% to 90% found just once. General study results and limits: TCR clusters originating in the first cohort tended to co-occur in the 120 validation repertoires, according to a later analysis. Researchers reported that three CMV-associated chains were confirmed in vitro as CMV antigen-specific. The classifier reportedly diagnosed cytomegalovirus status with high sensitivity and specificity.

The receptor's source is a woman aged 18-35 years in good health and CMV-seronegative. Input material: PBMCs. This sequence joins TRBV29-1 and TRBJ2-3; 8 bases line up with TRBD2. The chain's CDR3 is CSVAQAGADTQYF. Written as DNA, the CDR3 is TGCAGCGTTGCCCAAGCGGGAGCAGATACGCAGTATTTT.